The 29 T cell receptor beta chains below were found in one sample sequenced in a study of blood T cells in healthy people across ages. A J-beta primer mix and a sample-barcoded 5' primer were used in a second PCR of about 6 to 12 cycles. MiXCR was run by TCRdb on the 5' RACE reads, yielding one entry per CDR3 protein. Among 550,000 to 700,000 distinct CDR3 sequences listed, 27% were seen once. Sequencing input: blood. These receptors all stem from a woman in her sixties or seventies in good health.

The J gene is TRBJ2-3, the V gene TRBV25-1; 9 nucleotides match TRBD2. This CDR3 spans 14 amino acids. J gave up 4 bases and V 8 bases, and 7 bases lay outside the gene matches. Germline V gene data show CDR1 as MGHDK and CDR2 as SYGVNS. The CDR3 bases are TGTGCCAGCGCTTTGGCGGGGGGGTCAGATACGCAGTATTTT. Its translation: CASALAGGSDTQYF.

This chain uses TRBV7-9 with TRBJ1-5; possibly TRBD1 for D (5 bases). Trimming removed 7 bases at V and 4 bases at J, with 11 bases between. CDR3 size: 13 residues. Germline CDR1 SEHNR, CDR2 FQNEAQ (reference sequence). The CDR3 reads CASTGGGNQPQHF. In DNA form, the CDR3 reads TGTGCCAGCACCGGCGGGGGGAATCAGCCCCAGCATTTT.

This sequence joins TRBV5-1 and TRBJ1-6; D gene unclear. V was clipped by 1 base and J by 9 bases, with 8 bases between them. This CDR3 has 13 amino acids. Germline values: CDR1 SGHRS, CDR2 YFSETQ. DNA for the CDR3: TGCGCCAGCAGCTTGACAATGGGTTCACCCCTCCACTTT. It is translated as CASSLTMGSPLHF.

This chain connects TRBV9 to TRBJ2-1; 9 bases map to TRBD1. In germline, CDR1 is SGDLS, CDR2 YYNGEE. This CDR3 has 16 residues. V lost 1 base and J lost 0; bases outside the gene matches: 2. The CDR3 coding sequence is TGTGCCAGCAGCGTACGGGACAGGGCCTCCTACAATGAGCAGTTCTTC. Translated, it gives CASSVRDRASYNEQFF.

The table lists this clonotype with a few counts. V and J are TRBV7-9 and TRBJ1-2; D gene ambiguous. The V and J ends lost 3 bases and 4 bases respectively, with 12 bases between them. Germline values: CDR1 SEHNR, CDR2 FQNEAQ (reference sequence). The CDR3 extends over 14 amino acids. CDR3 region: CASSFNLRPYGYTF. DNA of the CDR3: TGTGCCAGCAGCTTTAATCTCAGGCCCTATGGCTACACCTTC.

This chain links TRBV29-1 with TRBJ1-1; weak D call: TRBD1 (6 bases). Germline values: CDR1 SQVTM, CDR2 ANQGSEA. The CDR3 covers 12 residues. Trimming cost V 7 bases and J 3 bases, with 12 bases left between them. The CDR3 DNA reads TGCAGCGCAACCAGGGGAGACACTGAAGCTTTCTTT. Protein product: CSATRGDTEAFF.

This clonotype was seen only a few times. This chain links TRBV6-6 with TRBJ1-5; TRBD1 might be the D (5 bases). The CDR3 has 15 amino acids. Trimming cost V 6 bases and J 0 bases, with 12 bases left between them. CDR1 MNHNY and CDR2 SVGAGI come from the germline V gene (reference sequence). As DNA, the CDR3 is TGTGCCAGCAGATCCGCCGGGGGTAGCAATCAGCCCCAGCATTTT. This translates into CASRSAGGSNQPQHF.

The V and J genes are TRBV11-2 and TRBJ1-2; 11 bases fit TRBD1. With 4 bases clipped from V and 7 bases from J, the junction kept 5 bases outside the gene matches. This CDR3 spans 14 amino acids. Germline V gene lookup returns CDR1 SGHAT and CDR2 FQNNGV. The CDR3 region has the DNA TGTGCCAGCAGCTCGGACAGGGGGCTGAGTGGCTACACCTTC. Translating it yields CASSSDRGLSGYTF.

This clonotype was seen more than once but under ten times. The chain couples TRBV9 to TRBJ2-1; tentative D call: TRBD1 (7 bases). The CDR3 covers 15 residues. Trimming took 4 bases from V and 5 from J, leaving 16 bases between them. CDR1 SGDLS and CDR2 YYNGEE come from the germline V gene. The chain's CDR3 is CASSPGGLMNNEQFF. In DNA, the CDR3 is TGTGCCAGCAGCCCAGGGGGACTTATGAACAATGAGCAGTTCTTC.

This clonotype was seen more than once but under ten times. The genes are TRBV7-2 and TRBJ1-2, with D uncertain. This CDR3 is built from 13 residues. Trimming removed 3 bases at V and 7 bases at J, with 12 bases between. Germline V CDR1 and CDR2: SGHTA, FQGNSA. The CDR3 bases are TGTGCCAGCAGCTTCGAATATGCCTTTGGCTACACCTTC. This translates into CASSFEYAFGYTF.

The chain carries TRBV7-2 and TRBJ1-4; D might be TRBD1 (6 bases). The CDR3 is made up of 14 amino acids. CDR1 SGHTA and CDR2 FQGNSA come from the germline V gene. Deletions cut 4 bases from V and 7 bases from J, with 13 bases between. The CDR3: CASSWDMDSEKLFF. DNA of the CDR3: TGTGCCAGCAGCTGGGACATGGATTCTGAAAAACTGTTTTTT.

V is TRBV18 and J is TRBJ2-3, with D unresolved. V lost 7 bases, J lost 0 bases, and 2 bases lay in between. The CDR3 consists of 11 residues. The germline CDR1 and CDR2 sequences are KGHSH and LQKENI. This CDR3 is CASYSTDTQYF. Here the CDR3 DNA reads TGTGCCAGCTATAGCACAGATACGCAGTATTTT.

The chain has TRBV12-3 or TRBV12-4 and TRBJ1-2, with TRBD1 matching over 9 bases. Trimming removed 5 bases from V and 3 bases from J; junction bases left unmatched: 4. CDR3 length: 14 residues. In DNA form, the CDR3 reads TGTGCCAGCAGTACAGGGGGCGCCTACTATGGCTACACCTTC. Its translation is CASSTGGAYYGYTF.

CDR3 residues: CSASRLAGGATDTQYF. The DNA for the CDR3 is TGCAGTGCTAGTCGACTAGCGGGGGGGGCCACAGATACGCAGTATTTT. The chain has TRBV20-1 and TRBJ2-3, with 14 bases matching TRBD2. From germline, CDR1 is DFQATT and CDR2 SNEGSKA (reference sequence). V was pared by 3 bases and J by 2 bases, with 4 bases of the junction left unmatched. The CDR3 contains 16 residues.

The V and J genes are TRBV5-1 and TRBJ2-2; D ambiguous. Germline values: CDR1 SGHRS, CDR2 YFSETQ. The CDR3 is 15 amino acids. V shed 0 bases and J shed 0 bases, with 6 bases lying between them. The CDR3 DNA follows: TGCGCCAGCAGCTTGGCCGCATCGAACACCGGGGAGCTGTTTTTT. Protein sequence: CASSLAASNTGELFF.

This clonotype was seen only a few times. The chain employs TRBV7-9 and TRBJ1-1; unclear D gene. The V gene lost 6 bases and the J gene lost 0 bases, with 14 bases spanning the gap. Germline-derived CDR1 and CDR2 are SEHNR and FQNEAQ (reference sequence). CDR3 length equals 15 residues. CDR3 nucleotides: TGTGCCAGCAGTTCCCCCGGGAATATGAACACTGAAGCTTTCTTT. This encodes CASSSPGNMNTEAFF.

This clonotype was counted only a few times. The chain recombines TRBV20-1 with TRBJ2-7, with TRBD2 identical over 13 bases. V lost 0 bases and J lost 6; bases outside the gene matches: 5. Germline CDR1 is DFQATT and CDR2 is SNEGSKA (reference sequence). The CDR3 extends over 15 amino acids. CDR3 amino acids: CSARDGGLAGAEQYF. DNA for the CDR3: TGCAGTGCTAGAGATGGAGGACTAGCGGGAGCCGAGCAGTACTTC.

This clonotype was observed a few times. The chain carries TRBV4-1 and TRBJ2-3; 7 positions match TRBD1. This CDR3 has 18 residues. After removal of 0 bases from V and 5 bases from J, the junction contained 14 bases not matched to a gene. Germline V CDR1 and CDR2: MGHRA, YSYEKL. The CDR3 DNA sequence: TGCGCCAGCAGCCAAGAAGGGGGACAGAGCATGTGGGTAGATACGCAGTATTTT. It encodes CASSQEGGQSMWVDTQYF.

The V and J genes are TRBV27 and TRBJ1-5; tentative D call: TRBD1 (5 bases). In germline, CDR1 is MNHEY, CDR2 SMNVEV (reference sequence). Trimming stripped 2 bases from V and 3 bases from J, with 11 bases between. This CDR3 is built from 15 residues. This CDR3 is CASSLGQGANQPQHF. For the CDR3, the DNA is TGTGCCAGCAGTTTAGGGCAGGGCGCCAATCAGCCCCAGCATTTT.

This clonotype has ten or more counts. This sequence joins TRBV4-3 and TRBJ2-4; TRBD1 matches 12 bases. Germline V gene lookup returns CDR1 LGHNA and CDR2 YSLEER. V lost 3 bases and J lost 8; bases outside the gene matches: 2. This CDR3 region has 14 residues. The CDR3 spells CASSQGQGAHIQYF. In DNA form, the CDR3 reads TGCGCCAGCAGCCAGGGACAGGGGGCTCACATTCAGTACTTC.

This clonotype was recorded a few times. The chain recombines TRBV5-1 with TRBJ1-1; TRBD1 is a possible D gene (6 bases). V lost 4 bases, J lost 3 bases, and 10 bases lay in between. Germline V gives CDR1 SGHRS, CDR2 YFSETQ. The CDR3 is 13 residues long. CDR3 bases: TGCGCCAGCAGCGGGGGGCGGCACACTGAAGCTTTCTTT. Translation gives CASSGGRHTEAFF.

There are a few counts of this clonotype. V usage is TRBV20-1 and J usage is TRBJ1-2, with 8 bases that match TRBD1. The CDR3 sequence is 12 residues long. With V trimmed by 3 bases and J by 8 bases, 5 bases remained unmatched. CDR1 is DFQATT and CDR2 is SNEGSKA in the germline V gene (reference sequence). This CDR3 reads CSARPTGGGYTF. The CDR3 nucleotides are TGCAGTGCTAGGCCAACAGGGGGGGGCTACACCTTC.

This clonotype appeared a few times. The J gene is TRBJ1-1, the V gene TRBV29-1; 9 bases line up with TRBD1. The length of the CDR3 is 14 residues. The V and J ends lost 4 bases and 4 bases, in that order; junction bases with no gene match: 7. CDR1 is SQVTM and CDR2 is ANQGSEA in the germline V gene. The CDR3 region is CSVARTTGGTEAFF. In nucleotides, the CDR3 is TGCAGCGTTGCACGGACGACAGGGGGCACTGAAGCTTTCTTT.

This clonotype has only a few counts. This chain links TRBV5-1 with TRBJ2-2; D is ambiguous. CDR1 and CDR2 (germline): SGHRS, YFSETQ. The length of the CDR3 is 16 residues. V lost 0 bases, J lost 7 bases, and 16 bases lay in between. CDR3 DNA sequence: TGCGCCAGCAGCTTGGTTCTGATGATGACTGGCGGGGAGCTGTTTTTT. Amino acid sequence: CASSLVLMMTGGELFF.

Here the CDR3 reads CASSLGGASYRDTQYF. In nucleotides, the CDR3 is TGCGCCAGCAGCTTGGGGGGGGCCAGTTACAGAGATACGCAGTATTTT. The V call is TRBV5-1, the J call TRBJ2-3, with D tentatively TRBD1 or TRBD2 (6 bases each). The CDR3 loop spans 16 amino acids. From germline, CDR1 is SGHRS and CDR2 YFSETQ. The germline V and J ends were trimmed by 0 bases and 5 bases, with 16 bases remaining between them.

This clonotype has ten or more counts. The rearrangement joins TRBV12-3 or TRBV12-4 to TRBJ1-2; no definite D call. Trimming pared 2 bases from V and 1 base from J, leaving 5 bases between. This CDR3 contains 13 residues. This chain's CDR3 is CASSLQVNYGYTF. The DNA for the CDR3 is TGTGCCAGCAGTTTACAAGTTAACTATGGCTACACCTTC.

This clonotype was picked up a small number of times. This chain joins TRBV7-9 and TRBJ2-5; no clear D. The V end lost 3 bases, the J end lost 0 bases, and 11 bases lay between the germline ends. The germline CDR1 and CDR2 sequences are SEHNR and FQNEAQ (reference sequence). CDR3 length equals 15 residues. The CDR3 sequence: CASSLSRTNQETQYF. The CDR3, as DNA: TGTGCCAGCAGCTTGAGTAGGACGAACCAAGAGACCCAGTACTTC. The full variable domain, with the rest looked up from reference TRBV7-9 and TRBJ2-5, is DTGVSQNPRHKITKRGQNVTFRCDPISEHNRLYWYRQTLGQGPEFLTYFQNEAQLEKSRLLSDRFSAERPKGSFSTLEIQRTEQGDSAMYLCASSLSRTNQETQYFGPGTRLLVL.

This clonotype was detected only a few times. This chain uses TRBV21-1 with TRBJ1-2; the DNA was not compared with TRBD1, the D call given in the table. TRBV21-1 is an annotated pseudogene. The CDR3 runs 15 residues. The DNA for the CDR3 is TGTGCCAGCAGCATCCTCTTCGGACAGGGGTATGGCTACACCTTC. This translates into CASSILFGQGYGYTF.

The chain recombines TRBV12-3 or TRBV12-4 with TRBJ2-5; D perhaps matches TRBD1 (5 bases). Gene TRBJ2-7 matches the end of the DNA better, so the J call may be wrong. The CDR3 consists of 14 residues. The CDR3 is CASSSTSGFHEQYF. The CDR3 DNA sequence: TGTGCCAGCAGTTCCACGTCAGGGTTCCACGAGCAGTACTTC.